The 31 T cell receptor beta chains below were found in one sample sequenced in a study of T cells in Graves' hyperthyroidism and ophthalmopathy. Regions amplified from RNA transcripts were the TCR beta CDR3 regions. TCR CDR3 regions were first amplified by RT-PCR with HTBI primers. From the multiplex PCR reads, TCRdb called clonotypes with MiXCR, one entry per CDR3 protein. Of some 560,000 distinct CDR3 sequences in the sample, around 14% were seen once. The sequencing sample was made of blood. Source of these receptors: a woman between 25 and 40 years old with Graves' hyperthyroidism.

This clonotype was found many times. The gene calls are TRBV24-1 and TRBJ2-2; no reliable D call. Germline V lookup: CDR1 KGHDR, CDR2 SFDVKD. V was clipped by 3 bases and J by 6 bases, with 7 bases between them. The CDR3 contains 13 residues. Here the CDR3 DNA reads TGTGCCACCAGTGATCCGGATTCCGGGGAGCTGTTTTTT. Amino acids: CATSDPDSGELFF.

This clonotype showed up many times. The V call is TRBV30, the J call TRBJ2-7; D gene uncertain. V was trimmed by 3 bases and J by 0 bases, leaving 6 bases between them. Germline loops: CDR1 GTSNPN, CDR2 SVGIG (reference sequence). The CDR3 is 12 residues long. The CDR3 sequence is CAWRHSSYEQYF. In DNA form, the CDR3 reads TGTGCCTGGAGACACAGCTCCTACGAGCAGTACTTC.

The gene calls are TRBV5-1 and TRBJ2-3; D gene ambiguous. V lost 4 bases and J lost 4, with 13 bases in between. The CDR3 contains 14 residues. The V gene's germline CDR1 is SGHRS and CDR2 YFSETQ. The CDR3 reads CASSRPLVPDTQYF. CDR3 bases: TGCGCCAGCAGCCGTCCTCTAGTCCCAGATACGCAGTATTTT.

The chain recombines TRBV4-3 with TRBJ2-2; 7 bases are shared with TRBD1. Germline values: CDR1 LGHNA, CDR2 YSLEER. After removal of 3 bases from V and 1 base from J, the junction contained 8 bases not matched to a gene. CDR3 length: 17 amino acids. CDR3 sequence reads: CASSHESDRVNTGELFF. The CDR3 DNA follows: TGCGCCAGCAGCCACGAATCTGACAGGGTGAACACCGGGGAGCTGTTTTTT.

Many counts were recorded for this clonotype. The chain employs TRBV12-3 or TRBV12-4 and TRBJ2-1, with D perhaps being TRBD1 or TRBD2 (5 bases each). Trimming took 3 bases from V and 8 from J, leaving 11 bases between them. This CDR3 region has 13 residues. CDR3 residues: CASSFLLGDEQFF. CDR3 bases: TGTGCCAGCAGTTTTCTACTAGGGGATGAGCAGTTCTTC.

V usage is TRBV20-1 and J usage is TRBJ2-7; D remains unclear. The germline gives CDR1 DFQATT, CDR2 SNEGSKA (reference sequence). This CDR3 has 12 amino acids. Trimming stripped 3 bases from V and 7 bases from J, with 13 bases between. In DNA form, the CDR3 reads TGCAGTGCTAGCTCTTCGTTGCGGGAGCAGTACTTC. It is translated as CSASSSLREQYF.

The V call is TRBV29-1, the J call TRBJ1-1, with a weak D call TRBD1 (6 bases). The V end lost 6 bases, the J end lost 5 bases, and 13 bases lay between the germline ends. The CDR3 has 12 amino acids. The germline CDR1 and CDR2 sequences are SQVTM and ANQGSEA. The CDR3 region is CSVQQGGTEAFF. CDR3 in DNA: TGCAGCGTCCAACAGGGTGGGACTGAAGCTTTCTTT.

This clonotype turned up a few times. This sequence joins TRBV12-5 and TRBJ2-1; TRBD1 matches 9 bases. The germline V gene has CDR1 LGHNT and CDR2 FRNRAP. V dropped 7 bases and J dropped 10; count of bases not matched to a gene: 14. The CDR3 is made up of 15 amino acids. The chain's CDR3 is CASVLTGGVPLEQFF. In DNA, the CDR3 is TGTGCTAGTGTTCTCACAGGGGGCGTCCCCCTAGAGCAGTTCTTC.

This clonotype was picked up many times. J is TRBJ1-6 and V is TRBV5-5; no clear D gene. Trimming took 4 bases from V and 0 from J, leaving 8 bases between them. The CDR3 contains 15 residues. CDR1 SGHKS and CDR2 YYEKEE come from the germline V gene (reference sequence). The CDR3 spells CASSPPNSYNSPLHF. The CDR3 DNA reads TGTGCCAGCAGCCCGCCGAACTCCTATAATTCACCCCTCCACTTT.

There are a few counts of this clonotype. This chain uses TRBV19 with TRBJ2-2, with 11 bases that match TRBD2. The junction had 10 bases not matched to a gene; V was cut back by 7 bases and J by 6 bases. The CDR3 is 16 amino acids. Germline CDR1 is LNHDA and CDR2 is SQIVND (reference sequence). CDR3 nucleotide sequence: TGTGCCAGTAAGGTTCTAGCGGGAGGATCGGCCGGGGAGCTGTTTTTT. It encodes CASKVLAGGSAGELFF.

Remarks on this clonotype: A read error is possible here, since a much larger clone lies one base away. For the CDR3, the DNA is TGTGCCAGCAATCCGCTAGCGGGAGGAAACACAGATACGCAGTATTTT. This sequence encodes CASNPLAGGNTDTQYF. V is TRBV6-1 and J is TRBJ2-3, with 11 bases aligning to TRBD2. With 7 bases clipped from V and 2 bases from J, the junction kept 8 bases outside the gene matches. CDR1 and CDR2 from the germline V gene are MNHNS and SASEGT. The CDR3 extends over 16 amino acids.

Many counts were recorded for this clonotype. The chain is built from TRBV20-1 and TRBJ2-7; D remains unclear. Germline loops: CDR1 DFQATT, CDR2 SNEGSKA (reference sequence). Trimming stripped 3 bases from V and 4 bases from J, with 7 bases between. CDR3 size: 11 residues. The CDR3 here is CSASTPYEQYF. CDR3 DNA sequence: TGCAGTGCTAGCACCCCATACGAGCAGTACTTC.

V gene TRBV11-2 combines with J gene TRBJ2-7, with D perhaps matching TRBD1 (6 bases). The CDR3 covers 15 residues. The V end lost 4 bases, the J end lost 0 bases, and 13 bases lay between the germline ends. The germline V gene has CDR1 SGHAT and CDR2 FQNNGV. Here the CDR3 DNA reads TGTGCCAGCAGCTCAAGCCGACAGGTCTCCTACGAGCAGTACTTC. Amino acid sequence: CASSSSRQVSYEQYF.

This clonotype was recorded many times. The genes are TRBV28 and TRBJ2-1; possibly TRBD1 or TRBD2 for D (6 bases each). The ends were cut back, 10 bases at V and 7 bases at J, with 23 bases in the middle. This CDR3 has 15 amino acids. Germline V gene data show CDR1 as MDHEN and CDR2 as SYDVKM. CDR3 sequence: CATTRGTQGGNEQFF. CDR3 nucleotide sequence: TGTGCCACCACGAGGGGGACTCAAGGGGGAAATGAGCAGTTCTTC.

The chain employs TRBV12-3 or TRBV12-4 and TRBJ2-7; 8 positions agree with TRBD2. V gave up 3 bases and J gave up 7 bases; unmatched junction bases: 11. The CDR3 spans 15 residues. CDR3 sequence: CASSLSTSGVGEQYF. The CDR3 DNA reads as TGTGCCAGCAGTTTGTCAACTAGCGGAGTGGGTGAGCAGTACTTC.

This clonotype has ten or more counts. The chain couples TRBV30 to TRBJ2-7; 9 nucleotides line up with TRBD1. The CDR3 runs 14 residues. V lost 5 bases to trimming and J lost 5 bases; unmatched junction nucleotides: 10. Germline V gives CDR1 GTSNPN, CDR2 SVGIG (reference sequence). The CDR3 nucleotides are TGTGCCTGGTGGGACAGGGAGGTTAACCACGAGCAGTACTTC. It codes for CAWWDREVNHEQYF.

This clonotype came up a few times. The gene calls are TRBV7-2 and TRBJ2-7; tentative D call: TRBD1 (5 bases). Trimming took off 8 bases at V and 2 bases at J, with 25 bases between the two ends. Germline V gene data show CDR1 as SGHTA and CDR2 as FQGNSA. The CDR3 covers 17 residues. For the CDR3, the DNA is TGTGCCAGCTCACGTCTTCCGGACACCCCGTCAGCCTACGAGCAGTACTTC. It is translated as CASSRLPDTPSAYEQYF.

This clonotype was counted ten times or more. V usage is TRBV3-1 and J usage is TRBJ1-5; D remains unclear. Germline V CDR1 and CDR2: LGHDT, YNNKEL (reference sequence). The CDR3 is 15 amino acids. The V and J ends lost 1 base and 8 bases respectively, with 15 bases between them. This chain's CDR3 is CASSQGAGRIEPQHF. The CDR3 DNA reads as TGTGCCAGCAGCCAAGGAGCCGGCCGCATTGAGCCCCAGCATTTT.

This clonotype was observed a handful of times. The V and J genes are TRBV4-1 and TRBJ1-1; 8 nucleotides match TRBD1. V shed 4 bases and J 1 base; nucleotides not matched to a gene: 5. The CDR3 totals 15 residues. CDR1 is MGHRA, CDR2 YSYEKL, per germline. CDR3 coding DNA: TGCGCCAGCAGCCTTGGACAGGGATCGAACACTGAAGCTTTCTTT. As protein: CASSLGQGSNTEAFF.

This clonotype came up a few times. This chain joins TRBV30 and TRBJ1-5; TRBD1 matches at 10 bases. This CDR3 contains 16 residues. V dropped 2 bases and J dropped 2; count of bases not matched to a gene: 6. Germline CDR1 reads GTSNPN; CDR2 reads SVGIG (reference sequence). The CDR3 DNA follows: TGTGCCTGGAGTAGGGACAGGGGATCAGGCAATCAGCCCCAGCATTTT. As protein: CAWSRDRGSGNQPQHF.

The chain recombines TRBV27 with TRBJ2-7, with 7 bases aligning to TRBD1. The CDR3 sequence is 14 residues long. Trimming cost V 4 bases and J 4 bases; bases outside gene matches: 7. Germline values: CDR1 MNHEY, CDR2 SMNVEV (reference sequence). CDR3 coding DNA: TGTGCCAGCAGTTCGGGGACAGCCAGGTACGAGCAGTACTTC. Amino acid sequence: CASSSGTARYEQYF.

In its sample, this clonotype was seen many times. V is TRBV27 and J is TRBJ2-7; a possible D gene is TRBD2 (6 bases). V was pared by 3 bases and J by 3 bases, with 12 bases between. CDR1 is MNHEY and CDR2 is SMNVEV in the germline V gene (reference sequence). The CDR3 contains 14 residues. The chain's CDR3 is CASSLGTHGYEQYF. The CDR3 DNA reads TGTGCCAGCAGTTTGGGGACTCACGGCTACGAGCAGTACTTC.

The V call is TRBV6-5, the J call TRBJ1-5, with unresolved D. V was pared by 4 bases and J by 6 bases, with 10 bases between. CDR1 MNHEY and CDR2 SVGAGI come from the germline V gene. The CDR3 length is 13 residues. The CDR3 spells CASSSFEGQPQHF. DNA of the CDR3: TGTGCCAGCAGTTCCTTCGAAGGTCAGCCCCAGCATTTT.

In this sample, this clonotype turned up many times. The rearrangement links TRBV28 to TRBJ2-7; 11 bases line up with TRBD2. Germline CDR1 MDHEN, CDR2 SYDVKM. V dropped 6 bases and J dropped 0; count of bases not matched to a gene: 10. This CDR3 is 17 amino acids long. CDR3 sequence reads: CASSQTGLADHSYEQYF. As DNA, the CDR3 is TGTGCCAGCAGCCAAACGGGACTAGCGGACCACTCCTACGAGCAGTACTTC.

This clonotype was detected many times. V usage is TRBV20-1 and J usage is TRBJ2-7; 8 bases match TRBD2. This CDR3 is 13 amino acids long. J gave up 2 bases and V 5 bases, and 5 bases lay outside the gene matches. Germline V gene lookup returns CDR1 DFQATT and CDR2 SNEGSKA (reference sequence). In nucleotides, the CDR3 is TGCAGTGCTGACTCGGGAGGGCCCTACGAGCAGTACTTC. It codes for CSADSGGPYEQYF.

The chain couples TRBV19 to TRBJ2-4, with 8 bases lining up with TRBD1. V was pared by 5 bases and J by 0 bases, with 0 bases of the junction left unmatched. This CDR3 contains 14 residues. Germline V lookup: CDR1 LNHDA, CDR2 SQIVND (reference sequence). In nucleotides, the CDR3 is TGTGCCAGTAGTGGGACAGGAGCCAAAAACATTCAGTACTTC. Protein product: CASSGTGAKNIQYF.

In its sample, this clonotype was seen many times. The CDR3 loop is CAISAGTSSPGSSYNEQFF. Written as DNA, the CDR3 is TGTGCCATCAGCGCCGGGACTAGCTCACCGGGCAGCTCCTACAATGAGCAGTTCTTC. V and J are TRBV10-3 and TRBJ2-1; 9 bases line up with TRBD2. Trimming cost V 6 bases and J 0 bases; bases outside gene matches: 15. This CDR3 comprises 19 residues. Germline V gene data show CDR1 as ENHRY and CDR2 as SYGVKD.

The V call is TRBV6-1, the J call TRBJ2-4; 9 bases match TRBD1. The germline gives CDR1 MNHNS, CDR2 SASEGT. The CDR3 loop spans 13 amino acids. With 6 bases clipped from V and 10 bases from J, the junction kept 7 bases outside the gene matches. Here the CDR3 DNA reads TGTGCCAGCAGGACAACAGGGGGCATTATTCAGTACTTC. Its translation is CASRTTGGIIQYF.

This clonotype was counted ten times or more. The genes are TRBV5-1 and TRBJ1-1; perhaps TRBD1 as D (5 bases). Germline V gives CDR1 SGHRS, CDR2 YFSETQ. V dropped 4 bases and J dropped 4 bases, with 14 bases sitting between them. The CDR3 extends over 14 amino acids. The CDR3 region is CASSVRPGSTEAFF. The DNA for the CDR3 is TGCGCCAGCAGCGTCCGACCAGGGTCCACTGAAGCTTTCTTT.

This clonotype has a count of ten or more. The V gene is TRBV20-1, the J gene TRBJ2-7; D possibly matches TRBD1 or TRBD2 (5 bases each). Germline loops: CDR1 DFQATT, CDR2 SNEGSKA (reference sequence). This CDR3 contains 13 residues. Trimming removed 4 bases at V and 3 bases at J, with 13 bases between. CDR3 DNA: TGCAGTGCTACTGGTCGGGACGGCTACGAGCAGTACTTC. This encodes CSATGRDGYEQYF.

In its sample, this clonotype was seen many times. The genes are TRBV6-5 and TRBJ2-5; the D gene is possibly TRBD2 (5 bases). Trimming took off 2 bases at V and 5 bases at J, with 15 bases between the two ends. The CDR3 covers 15 residues. Germline CDR1 MNHEY, CDR2 SVGAGI. Here the CDR3 DNA reads TGTGCCAGCAGTTACGCGAAGGGCGGGTTGGAGACCCAGTACTTC. It codes for CASSYAKGGLETQYF.